A selection of T cell receptor beta chains follows, all from one sample in a study of T cells in Graves' hyperthyroidism and ophthalmopathy. TCRdb ran MiXCR on the multiplex PCR reads and lists one entry per CDR3 protein. Among some 510,000 distinct CDR3 sequences listed, about a fifth were seen once. The sequencing input was blood. Source of these receptors: a man aged 18 to 29 with Graves' hyperthyroidism. The CDR3 runs from the conserved cysteine through the conserved F or W. Fields, in order: D gene, clone size, V gene, J gene, CDR3 protein, CDR3 DNA. D genes are given only for firm matches. Clone sizes are given selectively: once, few, many, or a class where the clone is expanded.

-	-	TRBV6-1	TRBJ1-2	CASKVRGLDYGYTF	TGTGCCAGCAAGGTCAGGGGTTTAGATTATGGCTACACCTTC
-	many	TRBV5-1	TRBJ1-2	CASSFGRDGGGYTF	TGCGCCAGCAGCTTCGGCAGGGACGGGGGTGGCTACACCTTC
-	-	TRBV20-1	TRBJ2-4	CSAPGLAKNVQYF	TGCAGTGCTCCCGGCCTAGCCAAAAACGTTCAGTACTTC
-	-	TRBV30	TRBJ1-1	CAWSRARLGRTEAFF	TGTGCCTGGAGTAGGGCACGCCTGGGGAGGACTGAAGCTTTCTTT
TRBD1	many	TRBV28	TRBJ2-5	CASSQQGAGETQYF	TGTGCCAGCAGTCAACAGGGGGCGGGGGAGACCCAGTACTTC
TRBD1	many	TRBV28	TRBJ1-5	CASSLHGQGNQPQHF	TGTGCCAGCAGCCTCCATGGACAGGGCAATCAGCCCCAGCATTTT
TRBD2	many	TRBV20-1	TRBJ2-2	CSAQPTSGGGTRELFF	TGCAGTGCTCAACCCACTAGCGGGGGAGGCACCAGGGAGCTGTTTTTT
TRBD1	-	TRBV9	TRBJ1-2	CASSDSRDRFYGYTF	TGTGCCAGCAGCGATAGCCGGGACAGATTCTATGGCTACACCTTC
-	many	TRBV28	TRBJ1-3	CASSPPLTSSGNTIYF	TGTGCCAGCAGTCCCCCCCTAACCTCCTCTGGAAACACCATATATTTT
-	many	TRBV28	TRBJ1-5	CASSPGNQPQHF	TGTGCCAGCAGTCCTGGGAATCAGCCCCAGCATTTT
TRBD1	few	TRBV5-1	TRBJ2-2	CASSLENRGTGELFF	TGCGCCAGCAGCTTGGAAAACAGGGGGACCGGGGAGCTGTTTTTT
-	-	TRBV12-3/TRBV12-4	TRBJ2-7	CASGLYREYEQYF	TGTGCCAGCGGTTTATACAGGGAGTACGAGCAGTACTTC
-	many	TRBV4-1	TRBJ1-2	CASSQDPPGRANYGYTF	TGCGCCAGCAGCCAAGACCCCCCAGGCCGAGCTAACTATGGCTACACCTTC
TRBD1	-	TRBV20-1	TRBJ1-1	CSAGTGTTEAFF	TGCAGTGCAGGGACAGGGACCACTGAAGCTTTCTTT
TRBD1	few	TRBV20-1	TRBJ1-1	CSALLPGQGDPEAFF	TGCAGTGCTCTTTTACCGGGACAGGGTGATCCTGAAGCTTTCTTT
TRBD2	-	TRBV5-1	TRBJ2-7	CASSLDKYRLAGVGEQYF	TGCGCCAGCAGCTTGGACAAGTACAGGCTAGCGGGAGTAGGCGAGCAGTACTTC
-	few	TRBV27	TRBJ2-2	CASSMAQGDTGELFF	TGTGCCAGCAGCATGGCTCAGGGAGACACCGGGGAGCTGTTTTTT